What follows is one T cell receptor beta chain and its context. Its specificity is not known. The data were taken from a study of post-analysis software for immune sequencing data. The V gene's germline CDR1 is MRHNA and CDR2 SNTAGT. The CDR3 runs to 16 residues. The junction had 4 bases not matched to a gene; V was cut back by 0 bases and J by 1 base. The TCR beta cDNA libraries contained unique molecular identifiers. It was from about 0.94 to 9.7 million T cells that 500,000 or so cDNA molecules came. TCRdb reanalysed the PCR reads using MiXCR and keeps one entry per CDR3 protein. The sample includes roughly 430,000 distinct CDR3 sequences, less than 40% of them seen just once. The study, taken as a whole, reports: In multiple sclerosis, normalized Chao1 diversity was significantly below that of controls. TRBV5-6, TRBV5-1 and TRBV20-1 were among roughly 5 TRBV segments more frequent in patients than controls. When the samples were clustered directly with F measure, those that had been prepared in the same batch showed strong co-clustering.

This clonotype originated in a girl between 2 and 10 years old with multiple sclerosis. The chain uses TRBV6-4 and TRBJ2-5, with 8 bases matching TRBD1. The sequencing input was blood. The CDR3 DNA reads TGTGCCAGCAGTGACTCGAAGCAGGGGGCCCAAGAGACCCAGTACTTC. Residues: CASSDSKQGAQETQYF.